Listed below are T cell receptor beta chains from one sample, sequenced in a study of cytomegalovirus exposure and HLA in healthy donors. Sequenced by immunoSEQ multiplex PCR; TCRdb stores in-frame clones only, minus some. The data hold 90,000 to 150,000 clones, with around 89% observed a single time. Sequencing used PBMCs. These TCRs come from a woman under 30 in good health and CMV-seropositive. CDR3s include the opening cysteine and the closing phenylalanine or tryptophan. D genes are given only for firm matches. Rows give clone size only sometimes, using once, few, many, or a class for an expanded clone.

>TRBD2|TRBJ2-7|NA|TRBV5-6|16
TGTGCCAGCAGCCCGGGAGGGGGGGGAGGCACCTACGAGCAGTACTTC
CASSPGGGGGTYEQYF
>TRBD2|TRBJ2-1|NA|TRBV7-3|15
TGTGCCAGCAGCCGGCTAGCGGGAGTAAACAATGAGCAGTTCTTC
CASSRLAGVNNEQFF
>NA|TRBJ2-2|NA|TRBV13|13
TGTGCCAGCAGGACAGCGGGCACCGGGGAGCTGTTTTTT
CASRTAGTGELFF
>TRBD1|TRBJ2-5|NA|TRBV18|13
TGTGCCAGCTCACAGGGACAGATCGAGACCCAGTACTTC
CASSQGQIETQYF
>TRBD1|TRBJ1-2|NA|TRBV27|13
TGTGCCAGCAGCCAGACAGGGACCTATGGCTACACCTTC
CASSQTGTYGYTF
>TRBD1|TRBJ2-6|NA|TRBV6-1|15
TGTGCCACTACTCCACAGGGGGCTGGGGCCAACGTCCTGACTTTC
CATTPQGAGANVLTF
>NA|TRBJ1-1|NA|TRBV6-5|15
TGTGCCAGCAGTTACTCACGGGTCTCCTACACTGAAGCTTTCTTT
CASSYSRVSYTEAFF
>TRBD1|TRBJ2-7|NA|TRBV19|13
TGTGCCAGTAGTATGGGACAGGGCTACGAGCAGTACTTC
CASSMGQGYEQYF
>NA|TRBJ1-5|NA|TRBV15|13
TGTGCCACCAGCAGCGGGAGCAATCAGCCCCAGCATTTT
CATSSGSNQPQHF
>NA|TRBJ2-5|NA|TRBV27|11
TGTGCCAGCAGTTCTCAAGAGACCCAGTACTTC
CASSSQETQYF
>NA|TRBJ2-7|NA|TRBV6-6|15
TGTGCCAGCAGCTACGAAGGGGGGAGGACTAGCGAGCAGTACTTC
CASSYEGGRTSEQYF
>NA|TRBJ1-1|NA|TRBV5-1|14
TGCGCCAGCAGCTTGGCCAGGGGAGGGACTGAAGCTTTCTTT
CASSLARGGTEAFF
>TRBD2|TRBJ2-1|NA|TRBV18|17
TGTGCCAGCTCACCACCCGGTGTTAGCGGGTCTTACAATGAGCAGTTCTTC
CASSPPGVSGSYNEQFF
>NA|TRBJ1-2|once|TRBV2|15
TGTGCCAGCAACTTGAGTAGGGAGAAACGGGGTGGCTACACCTTC
CASNLSREKRGGYTF
>TRBD2|TRBJ2-7|once|TRBV5-1|14
TGCGCCAGCAGCTTGGGACTAGCGGACTACGAGCAGTACTTC
CASSLGLADYEQYF
>TRBD1|TRBJ1-1|NA|TRBV13|14
TGTGCCAGCAGTCACGGGGACAGGCCAAGAGAAGCTTTCTTT
CASSHGDRPREAFF
>NA|TRBJ1-1|NA|TRBV27|14
TGTGCCAGCAGTTTTCAGGTAGATGGGACTGAAGCTTTCTTT
CASSFQVDGTEAFF
>TRBD2|TRBJ2-3|NA|TRBV5-1|15
TGCGCCAGCAGCCCGGGGACTATAACCACAGATACGCAGTATTTT
CASSPGTITTDTQYF
>TRBD1|TRBJ1-1|NA|TRBV29-1|15
TGCAGCGCCGACGGGACAGGCTGGGAGAACACTGAAGCTTTCTTT
CSADGTGWENTEAFF
>TRBD1|TRBJ2-7|NA|TRBV5-4|15
TGTGCCAGCAGCTTGGCTGGGACAGGGAGGTACGAGCAGTACTTC
CASSLAGTGRYEQYF
>NA|TRBJ1-1|NA|TRBV30|14
TGTGCCTGGAGTGCACCCAGGGAAAACACTGAAGCTTTCTTT
CAWSAPRENTEAFF
>NA|TRBJ2-2|NA|TRBV9|17
TGTGCCAGCAGCGTAATACCTAGCACCCGGAACACCGGGGAGCTGTTTTTT
CASSVIPSTRNTGELFF
>NA|TRBJ2-4|once|TRBV4-2|17
TGTGCCAGCAGCCAGGCCATGAATCCGGAGGCCAAAAACATTCAGTACTTC
CASSQAMNPEAKNIQYF
>TRBD2|TRBJ2-1|NA|TRBV10-2|16
TGCGCCAGCAGTGGGTTCCTAGCGGGGGGATACAATGAGCAGTTCTTC
CASSGFLAGGYNEQFF
>NA|TRBJ1-4|NA|TRBV6-1|15
TGTGCCAGCAGTGAATTTGGGCTTTCTAATGAAAAACTGTTTTTT
CASSEFGLSNEKLFF
>NA|TRBJ2-2|NA|TRBV7-7|14
TGTGCTAGCAGCTTAGGCCTAGGGGCCGGGGAGCTGTTTTTT
CASSLGLGAGELFF
>NA|TRBJ2-7|NA|TRBV7-9|12
TGTGCCAGCAGCTTTCCTCCGGGGGAGCAGTACTTC
CASSFPPGEQYF
>NA|TRBJ2-5|NA|TRBV7-9|15
TGTGCCAGCAGCGGGAGTGAGCTCAACGGTGAGACCCAGTACTTC
CASSGSELNGETQYF
>TRBD1|TRBJ1-1|NA|TRBV9|13
TGTGCCAGCAGCGTAGCTACAGGGGGAGAAGCTTTCTTT
CASSVATGGEAFF
>NA|TRBJ2-1|NA|TRBV13|14
TGTGCCAGCAGCCAAGGGGGTTCCTACAATGAGCAGTTCTTC
CASSQGGSYNEQFF
>NA|TRBJ1-1|once|TRBV15|13
TGTGCCACCAGCAGAGTACAGGCGGAGGAAGCTTTCTTT
CATSRVQAEEAFF
>TRBD1|TRBJ1-5|once|TRBV30|16
TGTGCCTGGAGTGTACGTTGGGGACAGGGCAATCAGCCCCAGCATTTT
CAWSVRWGQGNQPQHF
>NA|TRBJ2-3|once|TRBV30|14
TGTGCCTGGAGTTACCCACCCGGGACAGATACGCAGTATTTT
CAWSYPPGTDTQYF
>NA|TRBJ1-5|NA|TRBV7-3|13
TGTGCCAGCAGCCTGAGGGCGGATCAGCCCCAGCATTTT
CASSLRADQPQHF
>TRBD1|TRBJ1-2|few|TRBV2|13
TGTGCCAGCAGTGCTACAGGGGTAGATGGCTACACCTTC
CASSATGVDGYTF
>TRBD1|TRBJ1-5|NA|TRBV10-1|18
TGCGCCAGCAGTGAGTCGAGGGACAGGGGGCTAACGAGTCAGCCCCAGCATTTT
CASSESRDRGLTSQPQHF
>NA|TRBJ1-1|NA|TRBV5-4|12
TGTGCCGGGGGGGGCGCTGGGACTGAAGCTTTCTTT
CAGGGAGTEAFF
>TRBD1|TRBJ1-4|NA|TRBV19|17
TGTGCCAGTAGTCTGGGACAGGCGTATGGGGCTAATGAAAAACTGTTTTTT
CASSLGQAYGANEKLFF
>NA|TRBJ1-1|NA|TRBV19|15
TGTGCCAGTAGTATAAGCTTGGGCATTAACACTGAAGCTTTCTTT
CASSISLGINTEAFF
>NA|TRBJ1-2|NA|TRBV6-5|15
TGTGCCAGCAGTGGAGGACAGCCTTCTATAGGGGGCTACACCTTC
CASSGGQPSIGGYTF
>TRBD2|TRBJ2-7|few|TRBV19|13
TGTGCCAGTAGTTTGAAGCGGGACTACGAGCAGTACTTC
CASSLKRDYEQYF
>TRBD1|TRBJ1-2|NA|TRBV7-9|13
TGTGCCAGCAGCCCCACAGGGGGTGGTGGCTACACCTTC
CASSPTGGGGYTF